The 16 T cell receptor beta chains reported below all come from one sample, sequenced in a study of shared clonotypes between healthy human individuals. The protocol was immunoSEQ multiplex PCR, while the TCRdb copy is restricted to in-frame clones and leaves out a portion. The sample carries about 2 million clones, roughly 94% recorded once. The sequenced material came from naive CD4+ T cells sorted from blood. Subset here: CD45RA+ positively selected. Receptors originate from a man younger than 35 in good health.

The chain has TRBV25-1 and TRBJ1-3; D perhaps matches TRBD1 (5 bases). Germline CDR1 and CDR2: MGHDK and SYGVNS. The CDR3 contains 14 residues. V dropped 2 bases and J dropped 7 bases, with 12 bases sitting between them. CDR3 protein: CASSEGGRSNTIYF. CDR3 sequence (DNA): TGTGCCAGCAGTGAAGGGGGACGTAGTAACACCATATATTTT.

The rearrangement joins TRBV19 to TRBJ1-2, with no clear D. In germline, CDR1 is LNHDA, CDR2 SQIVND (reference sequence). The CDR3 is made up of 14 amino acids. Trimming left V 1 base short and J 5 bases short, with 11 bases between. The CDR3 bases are TGTGCCAGTAGTATAGGTCTGGCAGATTATGGCTACACCTTC. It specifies CASSIGLADYGYTF.

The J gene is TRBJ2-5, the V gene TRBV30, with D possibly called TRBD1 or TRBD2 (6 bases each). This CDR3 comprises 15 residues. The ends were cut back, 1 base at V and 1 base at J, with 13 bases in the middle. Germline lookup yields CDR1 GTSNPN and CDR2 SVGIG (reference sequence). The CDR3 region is CAWSEGGRGQETQYF. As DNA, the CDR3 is TGTGCCTGGAGTGAGGGGGGCAGGGGCCAAGAGACCCAGTACTTC.

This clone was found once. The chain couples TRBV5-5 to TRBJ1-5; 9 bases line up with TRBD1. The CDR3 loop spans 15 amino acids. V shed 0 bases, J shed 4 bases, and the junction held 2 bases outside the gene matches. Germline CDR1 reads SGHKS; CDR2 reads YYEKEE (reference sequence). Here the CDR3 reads CASSLAGTGNQPQHF. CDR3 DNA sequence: TGTGCCAGCAGCTTGGCCGGGACAGGGAATCAGCCCCAGCATTTT.

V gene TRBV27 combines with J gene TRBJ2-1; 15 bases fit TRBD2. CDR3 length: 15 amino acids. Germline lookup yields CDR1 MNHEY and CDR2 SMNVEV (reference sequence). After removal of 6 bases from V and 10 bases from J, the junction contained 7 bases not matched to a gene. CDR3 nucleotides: TGTGCCAGCAGGAGGACTAGCGGGGGGGCCCGGGAGCAGTTCTTC. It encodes CASRRTSGGAREQFF.

The DNA of the CDR3 is TGTGCCAGCAGTTTAGGACCGACCTATGGCTACACCTTC. Translating gives CASSLGPTYGYTF. V usage is TRBV28 and J usage is TRBJ1-2; D gene uncertain. This CDR3 has 13 residues. The ends were cut back, 2 bases at V and 4 bases at J, with 8 bases in the middle. The germline V gene encodes CDR1 MDHEN and CDR2 SYDVKM.

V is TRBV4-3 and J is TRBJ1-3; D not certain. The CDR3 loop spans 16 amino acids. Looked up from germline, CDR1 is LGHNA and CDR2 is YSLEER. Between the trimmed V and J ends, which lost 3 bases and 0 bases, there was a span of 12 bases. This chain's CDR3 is CASSHVGVRSGNTIYF. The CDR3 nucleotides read TGCGCCAGCAGCCACGTCGGAGTCCGCTCTGGAAACACCATATATTTT.

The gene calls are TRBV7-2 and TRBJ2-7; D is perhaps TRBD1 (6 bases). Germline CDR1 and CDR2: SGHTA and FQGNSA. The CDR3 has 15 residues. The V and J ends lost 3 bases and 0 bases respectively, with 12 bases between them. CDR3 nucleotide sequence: TGTGCCAGCAGCTTTCGACAGGAGACCTCCTACGAGCAGTACTTC. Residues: CASSFRQETSYEQYF. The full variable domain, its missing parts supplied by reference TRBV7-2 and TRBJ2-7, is GAGVSQSPSNKVTEKGKDVELRCDPISGHTALYWYRQSLGQGLEFLIYFQGNSAPDKSGLPSDRFSAERTGGSVSTLTIQRTQQEDSAVYLCASSFRQETSYEQYFGPGTRLTVT.

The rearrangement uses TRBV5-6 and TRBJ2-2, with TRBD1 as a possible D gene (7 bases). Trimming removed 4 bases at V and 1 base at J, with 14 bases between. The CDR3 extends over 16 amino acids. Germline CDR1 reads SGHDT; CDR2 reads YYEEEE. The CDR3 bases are TGTGCCAGCAGCATGCGGGACAGAAGGAACACCGGGGAGCTGTTTTTT. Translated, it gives CASSMRDRRNTGELFF.

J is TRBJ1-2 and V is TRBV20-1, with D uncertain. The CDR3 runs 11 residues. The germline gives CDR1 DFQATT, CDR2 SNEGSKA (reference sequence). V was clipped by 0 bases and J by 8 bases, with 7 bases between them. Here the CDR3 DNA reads TGCAGTGCTAGAGAACTCGGGGGCTACACCTTC. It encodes CSARELGGYTF.

The CDR3 coding sequence is TGTGCCACCAGCAGAGATGGGGCAGGGGGCTTTAAAGATACGCAGTATTTT. Translated: CATSRDGAGGFKDTQYF. The chain employs TRBV15 and TRBJ2-3; 8 positions match TRBD1. This CDR3 has 17 amino acids. V dropped 0 bases and J dropped 5; count of bases not matched to a gene: 10. Per germline, CDR1 LNHNV and CDR2 YYDKDF (reference sequence). The full variable domain, completed using reference TRBV15 and TRBJ2-3, is DAMVIQNPRYQVTQFGKPVTLSCSQTLNHNVMYWYQQKSSQAPKLLFHYYDKDFNNEADTPDNFQSRRPNTSFCFLDIRSPGLGDTAMYLCATSRDGAGGFKDTQYFGPGTRLTVL.

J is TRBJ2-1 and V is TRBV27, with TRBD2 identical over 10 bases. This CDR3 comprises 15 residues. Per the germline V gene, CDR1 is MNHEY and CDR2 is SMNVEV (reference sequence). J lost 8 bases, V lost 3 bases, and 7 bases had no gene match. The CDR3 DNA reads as TGTGCCAGCAGTTTTGCTAGCGGGAGTTTGGATGAGCAGTTCTTC. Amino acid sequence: CASSFASGSLDEQFF.

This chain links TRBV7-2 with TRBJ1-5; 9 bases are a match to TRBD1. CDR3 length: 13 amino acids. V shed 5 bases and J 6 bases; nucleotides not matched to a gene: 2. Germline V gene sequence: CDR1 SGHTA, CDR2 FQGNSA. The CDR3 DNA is TGTGCCAGCAGCAAGGACAGGGGTCAGCCCCAGCATTTT. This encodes CASSKDRGQPQHF.

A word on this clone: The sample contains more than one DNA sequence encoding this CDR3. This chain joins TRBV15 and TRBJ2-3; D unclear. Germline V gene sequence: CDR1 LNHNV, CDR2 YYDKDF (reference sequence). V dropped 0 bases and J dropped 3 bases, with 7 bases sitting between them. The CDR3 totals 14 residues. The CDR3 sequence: CATSRDGGTDTQYF. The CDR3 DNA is TGTGCCACCAGCAGAGATGGCGGAACAGATACGCAGTATTTT. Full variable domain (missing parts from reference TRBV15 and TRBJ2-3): DAMVIQNPRYQVTQFGKPVTLSCSQTLNHNVMYWYQQKSSQAPKLLFHYYDKDFNNEADTPDNFQSRRPNTSFCFLDIRSPGLGDTAMYLCATSRDGGTDTQYFGPGTRLTVL.

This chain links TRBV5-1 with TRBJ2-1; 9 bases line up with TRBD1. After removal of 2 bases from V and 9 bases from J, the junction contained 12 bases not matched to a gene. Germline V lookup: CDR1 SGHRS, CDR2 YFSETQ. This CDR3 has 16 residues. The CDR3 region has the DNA TGCGCCAGCAGCTTTCCGCCGGGACAGGGAATTGGTGAGCAGTTCTTC. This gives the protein CASSFPPGQGIGEQFF.

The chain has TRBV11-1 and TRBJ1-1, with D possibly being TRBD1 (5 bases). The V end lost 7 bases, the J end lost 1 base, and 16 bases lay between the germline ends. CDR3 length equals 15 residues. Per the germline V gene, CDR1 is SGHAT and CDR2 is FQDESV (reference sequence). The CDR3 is CASTKAGAGNTEAFF. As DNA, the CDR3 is TGTGCCAGCACCAAGGCTGGGGCCGGGAACACTGAAGCTTTCTTT.